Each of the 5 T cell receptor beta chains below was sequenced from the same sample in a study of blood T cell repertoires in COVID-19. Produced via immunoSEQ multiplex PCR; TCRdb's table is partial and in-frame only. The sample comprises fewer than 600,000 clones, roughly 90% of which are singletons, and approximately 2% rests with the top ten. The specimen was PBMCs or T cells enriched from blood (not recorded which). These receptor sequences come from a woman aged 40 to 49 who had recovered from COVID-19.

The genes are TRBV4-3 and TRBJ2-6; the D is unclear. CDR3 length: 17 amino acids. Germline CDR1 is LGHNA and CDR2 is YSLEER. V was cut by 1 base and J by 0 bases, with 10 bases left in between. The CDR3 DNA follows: TGCGCCAGCAGCCAAGCTCACGACTCCTCTGGGGCCAACGTCCTGACTTTC. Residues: CASSQAHDSSGANVLTF.

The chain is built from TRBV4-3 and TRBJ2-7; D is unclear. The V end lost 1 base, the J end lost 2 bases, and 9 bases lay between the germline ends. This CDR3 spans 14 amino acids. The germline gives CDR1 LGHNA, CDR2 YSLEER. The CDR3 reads CASSQVYGAYEQYF. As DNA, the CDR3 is TGCGCCAGCAGCCAAGTTTACGGTGCCTACGAGCAGTACTTC.

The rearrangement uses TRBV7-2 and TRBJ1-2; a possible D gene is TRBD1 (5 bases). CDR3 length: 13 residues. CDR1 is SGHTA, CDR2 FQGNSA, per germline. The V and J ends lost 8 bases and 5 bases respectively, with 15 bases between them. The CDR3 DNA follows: TGTGCCAGCTCCACGGGGGGGATGTATGGCTACACCTTC. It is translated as CASSTGGMYGYTF.

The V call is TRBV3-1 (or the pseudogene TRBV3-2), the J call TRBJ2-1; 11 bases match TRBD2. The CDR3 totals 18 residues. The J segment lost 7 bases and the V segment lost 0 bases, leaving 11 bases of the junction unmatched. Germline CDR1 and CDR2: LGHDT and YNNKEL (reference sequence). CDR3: CASSQDYYVAGGINEQFF. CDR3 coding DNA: TGTGCCAGCAGCCAAGATTATTACGTAGCGGGAGGGATAAATGAGCAGTTCTTC.

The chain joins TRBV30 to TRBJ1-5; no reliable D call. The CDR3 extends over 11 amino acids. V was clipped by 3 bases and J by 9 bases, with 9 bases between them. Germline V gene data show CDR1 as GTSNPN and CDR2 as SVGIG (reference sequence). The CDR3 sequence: CAWSGNGPQHF. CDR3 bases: TGTGCCTGGAGCGGGAATGGGCCCCAGCATTTT. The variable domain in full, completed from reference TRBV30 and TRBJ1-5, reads SQTIHQWPATLVQPVGSPLSLECTVEGTSNPNLYWYRQAAGRGLQLLFYSVGIGQISSEVPQNLSASRPQDRQFILSSKKLLLSDSGFYLCAWSGNGPQHFGDGTRLSIL.